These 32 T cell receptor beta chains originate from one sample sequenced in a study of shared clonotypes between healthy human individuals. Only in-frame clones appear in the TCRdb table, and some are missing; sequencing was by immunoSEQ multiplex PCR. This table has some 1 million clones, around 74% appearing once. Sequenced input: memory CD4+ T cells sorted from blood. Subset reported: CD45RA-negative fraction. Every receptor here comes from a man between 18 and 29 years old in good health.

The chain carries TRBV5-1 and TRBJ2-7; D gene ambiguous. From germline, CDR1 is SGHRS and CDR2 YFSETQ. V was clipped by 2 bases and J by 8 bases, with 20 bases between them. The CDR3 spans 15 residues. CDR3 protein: CASSLGPGLSEKQYF. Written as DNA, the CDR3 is TGCGCCAGCAGCTTAGGTCCGGGCCTCTCAGAAAAGCAGTACTTC.

CDR3 loop: CAIRTTSGRASTDTQYF. CDR3 in DNA: TGTGCCATCAGGACGACTAGCGGGAGAGCTAGCACAGATACGCAGTATTTT. The chain links TRBV10-3 to TRBJ2-3; 12 bases are shared with TRBD2. Germline assignment: CDR1 ENHRY and CDR2 SYGVKD. The length of the CDR3 is 17 residues. With V trimmed by 6 bases and J by 0 bases, 7 bases remained unmatched.

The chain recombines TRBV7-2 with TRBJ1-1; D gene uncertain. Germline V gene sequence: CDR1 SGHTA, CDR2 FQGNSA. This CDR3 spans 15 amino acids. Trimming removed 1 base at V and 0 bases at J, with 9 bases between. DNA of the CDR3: TGTGCCAGCAGCTTAGAGGGCAGGATGAACACTGAAGCTTTCTTT. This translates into CASSLEGRMNTEAFF.

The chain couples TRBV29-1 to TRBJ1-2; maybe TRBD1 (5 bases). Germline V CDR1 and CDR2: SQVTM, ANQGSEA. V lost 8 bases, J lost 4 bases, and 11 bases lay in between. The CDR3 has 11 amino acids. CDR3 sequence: CSTREGYGYTF. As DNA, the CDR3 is TGCAGCACCAGGGAGGGCTATGGCTACACCTTC.

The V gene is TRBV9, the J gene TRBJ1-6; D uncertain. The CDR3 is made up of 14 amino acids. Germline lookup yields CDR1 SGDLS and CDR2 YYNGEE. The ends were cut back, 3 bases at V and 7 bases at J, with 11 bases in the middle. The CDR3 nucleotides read TGTGCCAGCAGCGCAGAGAGCTACAATTCACCCCTCCACTTT. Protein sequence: CASSAESYNSPLHF.

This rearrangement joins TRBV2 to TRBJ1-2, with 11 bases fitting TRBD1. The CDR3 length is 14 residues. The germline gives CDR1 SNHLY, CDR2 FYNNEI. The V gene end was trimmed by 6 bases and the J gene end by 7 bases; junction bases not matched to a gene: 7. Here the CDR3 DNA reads TGTGCCAGCAGGACGGACAGGGGGCTCTCTGGCTACACCTTC. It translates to CASRTDRGLSGYTF.

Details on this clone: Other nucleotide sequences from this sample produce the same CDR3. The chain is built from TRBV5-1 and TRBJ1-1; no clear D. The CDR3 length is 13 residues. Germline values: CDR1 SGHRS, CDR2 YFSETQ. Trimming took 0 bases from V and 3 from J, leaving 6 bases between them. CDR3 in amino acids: CASSLGRDTEAFF. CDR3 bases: TGCGCCAGCAGCTTGGGACGGGACACTGAAGCTTTCTTT.

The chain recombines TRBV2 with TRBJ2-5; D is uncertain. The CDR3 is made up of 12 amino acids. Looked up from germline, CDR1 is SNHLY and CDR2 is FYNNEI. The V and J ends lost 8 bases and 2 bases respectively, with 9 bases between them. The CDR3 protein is CASGITQETQYF. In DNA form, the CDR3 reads TGTGCCAGCGGTATTACACAAGAGACCCAGTACTTC.

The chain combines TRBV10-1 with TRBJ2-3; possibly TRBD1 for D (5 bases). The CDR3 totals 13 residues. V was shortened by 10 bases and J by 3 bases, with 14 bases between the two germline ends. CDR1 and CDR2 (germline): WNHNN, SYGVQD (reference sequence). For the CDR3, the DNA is TGCGCCAACCCGACAGAAGGTACAGATACGCAGTATTTT. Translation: CANPTEGTDTQYF.

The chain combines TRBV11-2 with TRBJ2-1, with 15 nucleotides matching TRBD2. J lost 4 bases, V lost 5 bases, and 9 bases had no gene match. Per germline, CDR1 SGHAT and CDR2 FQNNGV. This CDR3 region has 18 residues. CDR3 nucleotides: TGTGCCAGCAGCCCTGTCGGACTAGCGGGGGGGAAATACAATGAGCAGTTCTTC. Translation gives CASSPVGLAGGKYNEQFF.

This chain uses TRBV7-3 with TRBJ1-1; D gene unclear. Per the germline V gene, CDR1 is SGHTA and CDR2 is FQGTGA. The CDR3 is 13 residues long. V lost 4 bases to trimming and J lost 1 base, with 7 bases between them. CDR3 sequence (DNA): TGTGCCAGCAGCTCTCAGAGGAACACTGAAGCTTTCTTT. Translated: CASSSQRNTEAFF. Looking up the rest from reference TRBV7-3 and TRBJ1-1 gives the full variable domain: GAGVSQTPSNKVTEKGKYVELRCDPISGHTALYWYRQSLGQGPEFLIYFQGTGAADDSGLPNDRFFAVRPEGSVSTLKIQRTERGDSAVYLCASSSQRNTEAFFGQGTRLTVV.

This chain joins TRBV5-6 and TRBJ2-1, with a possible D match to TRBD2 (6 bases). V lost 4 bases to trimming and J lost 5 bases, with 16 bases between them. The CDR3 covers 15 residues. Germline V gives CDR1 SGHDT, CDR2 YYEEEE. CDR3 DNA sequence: TGTGCCAGCAGCGACGGTACTAGCAGAAACAATGAGCAGTTCTTC. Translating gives CASSDGTSRNNEQFF.

The CDR3 nucleotides read TGCGCCAGCAGCCCATCCCCAGGGGGAAACACCGGGGAGCTGTTTTTT. Translated: CASSPSPGGNTGELFF. This chain connects TRBV5-1 to TRBJ2-2; TRBD1 agrees at 7 bases. The ends lost 4 bases at V and 2 bases at J; junction bases unmatched: 8. The CDR3 contains 16 residues. The germline CDR1 and CDR2 sequences are SGHRS and YFSETQ.

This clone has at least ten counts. CDR3 in amino acids: CASSHRQGNNYGYTF. In DNA form, the CDR3 reads TGCGCCAGCAGCCACCGTCAGGGAAATAACTATGGCTACACCTTC. The chain links TRBV5-1 to TRBJ1-2; maybe TRBD1 (5 bases). This CDR3 contains 15 residues. Trimming cost V 4 bases and J 1 base, with 14 bases left between them. Germline assignment: CDR1 SGHRS and CDR2 YFSETQ.

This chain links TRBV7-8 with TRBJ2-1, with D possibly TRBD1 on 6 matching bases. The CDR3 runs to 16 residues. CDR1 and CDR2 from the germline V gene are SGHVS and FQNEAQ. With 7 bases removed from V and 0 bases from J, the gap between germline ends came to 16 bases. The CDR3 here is CASMPHRVSSYNEQFF. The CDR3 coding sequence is TGTGCCAGCATGCCCCACAGGGTGAGCTCCTACAATGAGCAGTTCTTC.

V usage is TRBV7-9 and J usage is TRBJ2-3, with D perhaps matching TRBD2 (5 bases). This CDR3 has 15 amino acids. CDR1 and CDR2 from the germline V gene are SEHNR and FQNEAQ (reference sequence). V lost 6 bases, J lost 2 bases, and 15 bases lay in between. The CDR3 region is CASRPPSSSTDTQYF. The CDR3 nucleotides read TGTGCCAGCAGGCCCCCTAGCTCCTCCACAGATACGCAGTATTTT.

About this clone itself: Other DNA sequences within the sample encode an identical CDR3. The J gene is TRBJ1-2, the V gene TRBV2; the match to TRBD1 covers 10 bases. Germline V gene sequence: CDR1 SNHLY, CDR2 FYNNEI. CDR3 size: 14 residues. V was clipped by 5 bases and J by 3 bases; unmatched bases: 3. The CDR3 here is CASSRDRGDYGYTF. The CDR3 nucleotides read TGTGCCAGCAGTCGGGACAGGGGTGACTATGGCTACACCTTC.

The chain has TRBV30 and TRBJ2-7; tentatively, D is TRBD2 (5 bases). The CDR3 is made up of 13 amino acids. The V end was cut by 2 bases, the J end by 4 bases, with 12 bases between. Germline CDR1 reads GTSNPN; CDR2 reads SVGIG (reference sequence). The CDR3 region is CAWSRGEPYEQYF. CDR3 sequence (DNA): TGTGCCTGGAGTCGGGGTGAGCCTTACGAGCAGTACTTC.

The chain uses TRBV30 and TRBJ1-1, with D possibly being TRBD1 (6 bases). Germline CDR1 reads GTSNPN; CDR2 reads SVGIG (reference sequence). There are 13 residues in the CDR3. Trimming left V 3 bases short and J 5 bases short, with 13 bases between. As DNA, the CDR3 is TGTGCCTGGAGGCACAGGGAATGGACTGAAGCTTTCTTT. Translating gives CAWRHREWTEAFF. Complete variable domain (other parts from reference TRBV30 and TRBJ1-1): SQTIHQWPATLVQPVGSPLSLECTVEGTSNPNLYWYRQAAGRGLQLLFYSVGIGQISSEVPQNLSASRPQDRQFILSSKKLLLSDSGFYLCAWRHREWTEAFFGQGTRLTVV.

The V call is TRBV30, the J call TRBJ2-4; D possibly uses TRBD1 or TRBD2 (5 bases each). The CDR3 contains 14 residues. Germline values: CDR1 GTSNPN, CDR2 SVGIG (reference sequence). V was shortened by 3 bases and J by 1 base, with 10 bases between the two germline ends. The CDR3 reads CAWSLRDAKNIQYF. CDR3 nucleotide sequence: TGTGCCTGGAGCCTGAGGGACGCCAAAAACATTCAGTACTTC.

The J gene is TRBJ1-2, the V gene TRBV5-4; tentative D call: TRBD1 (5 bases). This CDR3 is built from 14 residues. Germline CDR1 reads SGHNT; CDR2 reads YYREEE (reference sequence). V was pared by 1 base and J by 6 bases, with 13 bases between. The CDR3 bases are TGTGCCAGCAGCTTGTCGCGGCAGGGACATGGCTACACCTTC. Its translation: CASSLSRQGHGYTF. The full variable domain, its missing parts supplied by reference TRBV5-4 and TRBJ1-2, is ETGVTQSPTHLIKTRGQQVTLRCSSQSGHNTVSWYQQALGQGPQFIFQYYREEENGRGNFPPRFSGLQFPNYSSELNVNALELDDSALYLCASSLSRQGHGYTFGSGTRLTVV.

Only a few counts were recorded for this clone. CDR3 nucleotide sequence: TGTGCCTGGAGTGGATCTAGCGGGAGAGGGGAGCAGTTCTTC. Its translation: CAWSGSSGRGEQFF. The J gene is TRBJ2-1, the V gene TRBV30, with 10 bases lining up with TRBD2. Germline values: CDR1 GTSNPN, CDR2 SVGIG (reference sequence). The CDR3 runs to 14 residues. Trimming cost V 1 base and J 10 bases; bases outside gene matches: 7.

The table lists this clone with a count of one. Here the CDR3 reads CASSYGTGSEKLFF. CDR3 coding DNA: TGTGCCAGCAGTTACGGGACAGGTAGCGAAAAACTGTTTTTT. The chain couples TRBV7-8 to TRBJ1-4; 8 nucleotides agree with TRBD1. CDR3 length: 14 amino acids. Germline loops: CDR1 SGHVS, CDR2 FQNEAQ. Trimming removed 6 bases from V and 8 bases from J; junction bases left unmatched: 8. The whole variable domain, filled in from reference TRBV7-8 and TRBJ1-4, reads GAGVSQSPRYKVAKRGQDVALRCDPISGHVSLFWYQQALGQGPEFLTYFQNEAQLDKSGLPSDRFFAERPEGSVSTLKIQRTQQEDSAVYLCASSYGTGSEKLFFGSGTQLSVL.

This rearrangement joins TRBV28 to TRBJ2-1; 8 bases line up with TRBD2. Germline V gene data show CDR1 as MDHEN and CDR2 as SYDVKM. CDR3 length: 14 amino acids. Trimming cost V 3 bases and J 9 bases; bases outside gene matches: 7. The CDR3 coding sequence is TGTGCCAGCAGTTTTGAGCGGGGGAGGGTTGAGCAGTTCTTC. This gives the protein CASSFERGRVEQFF.

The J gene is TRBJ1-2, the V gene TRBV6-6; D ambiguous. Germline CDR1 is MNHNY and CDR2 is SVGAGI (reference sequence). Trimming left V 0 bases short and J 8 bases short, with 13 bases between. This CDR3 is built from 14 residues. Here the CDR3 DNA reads TGTGCCAGCAGTTACTCTTTCGGCAACGGGGGCTACACCTTC. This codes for CASSYSFGNGGYTF.

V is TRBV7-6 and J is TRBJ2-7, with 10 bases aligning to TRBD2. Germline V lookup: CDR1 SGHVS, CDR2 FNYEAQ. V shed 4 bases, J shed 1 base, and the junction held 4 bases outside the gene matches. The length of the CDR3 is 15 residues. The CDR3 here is CASSSGTSASYEQYF. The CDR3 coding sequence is TGTGCCAGCAGCTCCGGGACTAGCGCTTCCTACGAGCAGTACTTC.

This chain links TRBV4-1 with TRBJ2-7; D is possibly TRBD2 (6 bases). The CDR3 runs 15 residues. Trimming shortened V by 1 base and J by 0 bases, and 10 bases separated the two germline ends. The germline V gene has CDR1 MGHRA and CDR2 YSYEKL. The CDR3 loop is CASSQVGGSSYEQYF. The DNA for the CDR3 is TGCGCCAGCAGCCAAGTTGGGGGGAGCTCCTACGAGCAGTACTTC.

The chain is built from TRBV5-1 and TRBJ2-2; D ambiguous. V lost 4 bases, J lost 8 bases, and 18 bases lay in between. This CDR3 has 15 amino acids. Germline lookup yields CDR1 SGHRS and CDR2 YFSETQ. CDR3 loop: CASSPRGSPEGELFF. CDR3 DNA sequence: TGCGCCAGCAGCCCCCGTGGTAGCCCCGAGGGGGAGCTGTTTTTT.

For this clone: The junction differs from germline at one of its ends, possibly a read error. In DNA form, the CDR3 reads TGTGCCGGCAGACGGATGCCCTATGGCTACACCTTC. The encoded protein is CAGRRMPYGYTF. V gene TRBV2 combines with J gene TRBJ1-2; D gene unclear. CDR1 is SNHLY, CDR2 FYNNEI, per germline. This CDR3 spans 12 amino acids.

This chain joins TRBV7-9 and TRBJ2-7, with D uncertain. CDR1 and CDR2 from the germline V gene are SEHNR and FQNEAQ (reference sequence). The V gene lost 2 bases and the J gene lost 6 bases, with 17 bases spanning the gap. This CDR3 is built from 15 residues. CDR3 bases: TGTGCCAGCAGCTTACTTTCCCAGCCTACTGGCGAGCAGTACTTC. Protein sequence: CASSLLSQPTGEQYF.

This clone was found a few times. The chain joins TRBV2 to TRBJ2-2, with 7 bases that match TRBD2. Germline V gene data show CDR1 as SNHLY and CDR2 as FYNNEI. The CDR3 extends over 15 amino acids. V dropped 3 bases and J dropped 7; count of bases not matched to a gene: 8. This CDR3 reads CASSDLGTIGGELFF. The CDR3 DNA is TGTGCCAGCAGTGATCTCGGGACTATAGGCGGGGAGCTGTTTTTT. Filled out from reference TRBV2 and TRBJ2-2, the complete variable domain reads EPEVTQTPSHQVTQMGQEVILRCVPISNHLYFYWYRQILGQKVEFLVSFYNNEISEKSEIFDDQFSVERPDGSNFTLKIRSTKLEDSAMYFCASSDLGTIGGELFFGEGSRLTVL.

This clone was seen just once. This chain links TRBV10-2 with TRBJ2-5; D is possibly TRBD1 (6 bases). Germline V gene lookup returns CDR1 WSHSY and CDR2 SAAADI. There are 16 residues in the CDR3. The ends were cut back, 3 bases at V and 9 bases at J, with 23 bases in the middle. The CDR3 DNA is TGCGCCAGCAGTGATTTTGGGGGCAGGGCCCATGCGGCCCAGTACTTC. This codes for CASSDFGGRAHAAQYF.